This TCR beta chain was identified in a study of T cell repertoires in cytomegalovirus infection. Study-wide context: An indication of both CMV infection and matching HLA type came from public TCR beta signatures.

Each CDR3 protein is one row after TCRdb ran MiXCR on the reads. Altogether hundreds of thousands of distinct CDR3 sequences are present, about 33% being singletons, with the ten largest covering 15% to 20%. This clonotype was seen more than once but under ten times. Its cognate antigen is unknown. Germline-derived CDR1 and CDR2 are SGDLS and YYNGEE. The V and J ends lost 4 bases and 4 bases respectively, with 18 bases between them. This CDR3 spans 16 amino acids. The source material was cultured PBMCs, sampled from culture after CMV antigen stimulation. The genes are TRBV9 and TRBJ2-1; D may be TRBD1 or TRBD2 (6 bases each). The clonotype originates from a human donor in good health (CMV status not recorded). Some clones in this sample may be carry-over from other donors' samples. The CDR3 sequence: CASSPPGAGPYNEQFF. The CDR3 bases are TGTGCCAGCAGCCCCCCGGGGGCGGGCCCTTACAATGAGCAGTTCTTC.